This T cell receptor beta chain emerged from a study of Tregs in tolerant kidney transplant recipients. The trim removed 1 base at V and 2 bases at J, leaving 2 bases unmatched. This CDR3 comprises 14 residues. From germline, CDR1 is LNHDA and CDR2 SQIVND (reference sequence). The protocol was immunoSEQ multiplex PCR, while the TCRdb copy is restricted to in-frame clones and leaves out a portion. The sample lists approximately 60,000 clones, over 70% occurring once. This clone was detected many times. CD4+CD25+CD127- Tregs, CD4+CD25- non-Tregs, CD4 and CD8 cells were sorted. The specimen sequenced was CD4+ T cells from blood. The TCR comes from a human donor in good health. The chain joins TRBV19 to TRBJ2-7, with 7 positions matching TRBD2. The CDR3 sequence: CASSIGTRTYEQYF. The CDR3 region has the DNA TGTGCCAGTAGTATAGGGACTAGGACCTACGAGCAGTACTTC.